The 12 T cell receptor beta chains below come from one sample, sequenced in a study of T cells after yellow fever vaccination. From the 5' RACE reads, TCRdb called clonotypes with MiXCR, one entry per CDR3 protein. The sample carries almost 600,000 distinct CDR3 sequences, around an eighth recorded once. Specimen: PBMCs, collected on the day of the yellow fever booster vaccination. The receptors here all came from a man between 25 and 39 years old who received the YFV17D yellow fever vaccine.

This clonotype was counted a few times. The chain is built from TRBV5-1 and TRBJ2-3; D is possibly TRBD2 (6 bases). Trimming took 0 bases from V and 2 from J, leaving 13 bases between them. The CDR3 extends over 16 amino acids. Germline CDR1 and CDR2: SGHRS and YFSETQ. The CDR3 region is CASSLGVAEATDTQYF. The CDR3 DNA follows: TGCGCCAGCAGCTTGGGGGTAGCGGAAGCCACAGATACGCAGTATTTT.

A few counts support this clonotype. The rearrangement links TRBV7-8 to TRBJ2-1; D remains unclear. Trimming cost V 5 bases and J 0 bases, with 11 bases left between them. Looked up from germline, CDR1 is SGHVS and CDR2 is FQNEAQ. The CDR3 has 15 residues. The chain's CDR3 is CASSLFSGSYNEQFF. The CDR3 bases are TGTGCCAGCAGCCTATTCTCCGGCTCCTACAATGAGCAGTTCTTC.

This chain joins TRBV3-1 and TRBJ2-1; possible D gene TRBD2, 5 bases. CDR3 length equals 13 residues. Trimming took off 0 bases at V and 12 bases at J, with 12 bases between the two ends. Per germline, CDR1 LGHDT and CDR2 YNNKEL (reference sequence). The CDR3 here is CASSQDGEGGQFF. CDR3 DNA sequence: TGTGCCAGCAGCCAAGATGGAGAAGGAGGGCAGTTCTTC.

For this clonotype: A much larger clone lies a single base off, so this may be a read error. This rearrangement joins TRBV12-3 or TRBV12-4 to TRBJ2-3; no firm D call. The CDR3 loop spans 11 amino acids. The V gene lost 5 bases and the J gene lost 4 bases, with 4 bases spanning the gap. CDR3 nucleotide sequence: TGTGCCAGCAGTGCCTCAGATACGCAGTATTTT. This gives the protein CASSASDTQYF.

This clonotype has only a few counts. The V and J genes are TRBV7-8 and TRBJ2-3; D uncertain. Germline CDR1 reads SGHVS; CDR2 reads FQNEAQ. The CDR3 totals 14 residues. Deletions cut 4 bases from V and 1 base from J, with 9 bases between. Here the CDR3 DNA reads TGTGCCAGCAGCTCTGTTGAAGGCACAGATACGCAGTATTTT. Amino acid sequence: CASSSVEGTDTQYF.

Ten or more counts support this clonotype. The chain couples TRBV7-2 to TRBJ2-7; D is perhaps TRBD2 (7 bases). The CDR3 is 14 amino acids. V was clipped by 7 bases and J by 0 bases, with 13 bases between them. Per germline, CDR1 SGHTA and CDR2 FQGNSA. This chain's CDR3 is CASTRGGSSYEQYF. The CDR3 DNA sequence: TGTGCCAGCACTAGGGGGGGGAGCTCCTACGAGCAGTACTTC.

This clonotype has more than one count but fewer than ten. This rearrangement joins TRBV5-6 to TRBJ1-1; D is undetermined. V was cut by 4 bases and J by 1 base, with 11 bases left in between. This CDR3 comprises 14 residues. CDR1 SGHDT and CDR2 YYEEEE come from the germline V gene. DNA of the CDR3: TGTGCCAGCAGCCCGTTTGGACCGAACACTGAAGCTTTCTTT. As protein: CASSPFGPNTEAFF.

This clonotype occurred a few times. The rearrangement uses TRBV29-1 and TRBJ2-5, with unresolved D. The V gene's germline CDR1 is SQVTM and CDR2 ANQGSEA. Trimming removed 6 bases at V and 5 bases at J, with 13 bases between. CDR3 length: 12 residues. The CDR3 loop reads CSVEKDGETQYF. The CDR3 DNA reads TGCAGCGTCGAAAAGGATGGGGAGACCCAGTACTTC.

This clonotype was counted a few times. The chain carries TRBV15 and TRBJ1-4, with D perhaps matching TRBD1 (6 bases). V was trimmed by 4 bases and J by 11 bases, leaving 11 bases between them. The CDR3 totals 12 residues. CDR1 LNHNV and CDR2 YYDKDF come from the germline V gene (reference sequence). The CDR3 sequence: CATSTDSWKLFF. CDR3 coding DNA: TGTGCCACCAGCACGGACAGCTGGAAACTGTTTTTT.

This clonotype was counted only a few times. The chain employs TRBV20-1 and TRBJ2-7, with D possibly being TRBD1 or TRBD2 (5 bases each). The CDR3 length is 15 residues. V lost 0 bases to trimming and J lost 7 bases, with 19 bases between them. CDR1 and CDR2 from the germline V gene are DFQATT and SNEGSKA (reference sequence). DNA for the CDR3: TGCAGTGCTAGAGATGGGACCAGCCCCCTGGAAGAGCAGTACTTC. The encoded protein is CSARDGTSPLEEQYF.

This clonotype has only one observation. This rearrangement joins TRBV7-2 to TRBJ2-5, with 10 bases matching TRBD2. The CDR3 is 15 residues long. CDR1 is SGHTA and CDR2 is FQGNSA in the germline V gene. V trimming: 6 bases; J trimming: 3 bases; junction bases outside the gene matches: 7. The CDR3 is CASRANLAGEETQYF. The CDR3 DNA reads as TGTGCCAGCAGGGCTAATCTAGCGGGAGAAGAGACCCAGTACTTC.

Ten or more counts support this clonotype. The rearrangement links TRBV6-5 to TRBJ2-7; tentative D call: TRBD2 (6 bases). The length of the CDR3 is 14 residues. V lost 2 bases, J lost 5 bases, and 13 bases lay in between. From germline, CDR1 is MNHEY and CDR2 SVGAGI. The CDR3 bases are TGTGCCAGCAGTTACCGGACTAAACCCCACGAGCAGTACTTC. It specifies CASSYRTKPHEQYF.